This TCR beta chain was observed in a study of T-cell memory formation after mild COVID-19. Overall study: The two donors had largely donor-specific TCR clusters.

General study results and limits: Whereas later expanders leaned CD4+, clones contracting day 15 to 85 showed a balanced CD4/CD8 makeup.

The germline gives CDR1 MGHRA, CDR2 YSYEKL. Between the trimmed V and J ends, which lost 1 base and 5 bases, there was a span of 11 bases. CDR3 size: 14 residues. This clonotype was observed many times. The antigen remains unidentified. 5'RACE with constant-segment primers built TCRalpha and TCRbeta cDNA libraries with UMIs. Via MiXCR, TCRdb re-called the 5' RACE reads, giving one row per CDR3 protein. The sample lists 92,000 or so distinct CDR3 sequences, over 12% occurring once. The receptor's source is a man younger than 35 who had mild COVID-19 (a few samples of this study predate the infection). Cell type and time point are not known. V is TRBV4-1 and J is TRBJ2-5; maybe TRBD1 (6 bases). The material sequenced was PBMCs or a T cell subset sorted from them (not recorded which). The CDR3 region is CASSQVAGVETQYF. CDR3 sequence (DNA): TGCGCCAGCAGCCAAGTCGCAGGGGTGGAGACCCAGTACTTC.